Listed below are T cell receptor beta chains from one sample, sequenced in a study of blood T cell repertoires in COVID-19. Measured with immunoSEQ multiplex PCR; TCRdb has only the in-frame clones, and not every one. The sample includes 110,000 to 150,000 clones, approximately 91% of them seen just once. Sequenced sample: peripheral blood. The receptors were gathered from a man between 65 and 85 years old with acute or convalescent COVID-19. Each CDR3 is given with its conserved first and last residue. A D gene is named only where the DNA matches it firmly. Clone size appears in some rows only: once, few, many, or a class for an expanded clone.

>.|.|TRBJ1-5|TRBV19
CASSIARDQPQHF
TGTGCCAGTAGTATAGCTCGGGATCAGCCCCAGCATTTT
>.|TRBD2|TRBJ2-7|TRBV6-5
CASSSLGGRYEQYF
TGTGCCAGCAGTTCCCTCGGCGGGAGATACGAGCAGTACTTC
>.|TRBD1|TRBJ1-3|TRBV7-2
CASSPRQGGSGNTIYF
TGTGCCAGCAGCCCTCGACAGGGTGGTTCTGGAAACACCATATATTTT
>once|.|TRBJ2-7|TRBV28
CASSVVISEQYF
TGTGCCAGCAGTGTTGTTATTAGCGAGCAGTACTTC
>.|.|TRBJ2-2|TRBV19
CASSIGRAPITGELFF
TGTGCCAGTAGTATAGGCAGGGCCCCCATTACCGGGGAGCTGTTTTTT
>.|.|TRBJ2-7|TRBV28
CASTSRGGTPYEQYF
TGTGCCAGCACCTCAAGGGGGGGCACCCCCTATGAGCAGTACTTC
>.|.|TRBJ1-4|TRBV9
CASSVSPGGEGGEKLFF
TGTGCCAGCAGCGTGTCCCCGGGGGGGGAGGGAGGTGAAAAACTGTTTTTT
>.|.|TRBJ2-5|TRBV5-1
CASSLGGGQETQYF
TGCGCCAGCAGCTTGGGTGGGGGGCAAGAGACCCAGTACTTC
>.|TRBD1|TRBJ1-5|TRBV6-5
CASSKDRANQPQHF
TGTGCCAGCAGCAAGGACAGGGCCAATCAGCCCCAGCATTTT
>once|.|TRBJ2-1|TRBV6-5
CASSFLGQAWDEQFF
TGTGCCAGCAGTTTCCTTGGACAAGCTTGGGATGAGCAGTTCTTC
>.|.|TRBJ2-7|TRBV6-5
CASSYSSRAYEQYF
TGTGCCAGCAGTTACTCGAGTCGGGCCTACGAGCAGTACTTC
>.|TRBD2|TRBJ2-7|TRBV5-1
CASSLGLAGEGEQYF
TGCGCCAGCAGCTTGGGTCTAGCGGGAGAGGGGGAGCAGTACTTC
>.|TRBD1|TRBJ2-7|TRBV5-1
CASSPGQGSSEQYF
TGCGCCAGCAGCCCGGGACAGGGATCCAGCGAGCAGTACTTC
>.|TRBD2|TRBJ2-1|TRBV10-1
CASSELSGSARNEQFF
TGCGCCAGCAGTGAGTTGAGCGGGAGCGCTCGAAATGAGCAGTTCTTC
>.|.|TRBJ1-5|TRBV2
CASSDRDHSNQPQHF
TGTGCCAGCAGTGATCGGGATCATAGCAATCAGCCCCAGCATTTT
>.|.|TRBJ1-1|TRBV5-1
CASSSPGLNTEAFF
TGCGCCAGCAGCTCTCCGGGACTTAACACTGAAGCTTTCTTT
>once|.|TRBJ1-2|TRBV27
CASSLSARLRVGYGYTF
TGTGCCAGCAGTTTATCGGCCAGGTTGCGGGTCGGCTATGGCTACACCTTC
>.|TRBD2|TRBJ2-3|TRBV7-9
CASSPGPSGQDSSAQYF
TGTGCCAGCAGCCCCGGTCCTAGCGGGCAGGACAGTAGTGCGCAGTATTTT
>.|.|TRBJ2-5|TRBV2
CASIRDWLTQETQYF
TGTGCCAGCATTCGTGACTGGCTGACCCAAGAGACCCAGTACTTC
>.|.|TRBJ1-2|TRBV6-6
CASSYSGAPGGYTF
TGTGCCAGCAGTTACTCGGGTGCTCCGGGTGGCTACACCTTC
>.|TRBD1|TRBJ1-6|TRBV9
CASSVEGQGGSPLHF
TGTGCCAGCAGCGTAGAGGGACAGGGGGGTTCACCCCTCCACTTT
>.|.|TRBJ2-5|TRBV10-1
CASSEGGAEGFETQYF
TGCGCCAGCAGTGAAGGGGGGGCGGAAGGTTTCGAGACCCAGTACTTC
>.|TRBD1|TRBJ1-1|TRBV18
CASSPGQGPNTEAFF
TGTGCCAGCTCACCGGGACAGGGGCCGAACACTGAAGCTTTCTTT
>.|TRBD1|TRBJ1-4|TRBV7-3
CASSLMRDRQNEKLFF
TGTGCCAGCAGCTTAATGCGGGACAGACAAAATGAAAAACTGTTTTTT
>.|TRBD1|TRBJ2-7|TRBV27
CASSQVQGAYEQYF
TGTGCCAGCAGCCAAGTACAGGGGGCCTACGAGCAGTACTTC
>.|.|TRBJ2-5|TRBV7-9
CASSLAGAGETQYF
TGTGCCAGCAGCTTAGCAGGGGCCGGGGAGACCCAGTACTTC
>.|.|TRBJ1-1|TRBV19
CASSIEGGGEAFF
TGTGCCAGTAGTATAGAGGGAGGGGGTGAAGCTTTCTTT
>.|.|TRBJ2-1|TRBV27
CASSLAGTRFF
TGTGCCAGCAGTTTAGCGGGGACTCGGTTCTTC
>.|.|TRBJ1-2|TRBV10-3
CAISDQQGGLYGYTF
TGTGCCATCAGTGATCAACAAGGGGGTTTATATGGCTACACCTTC
>.|.|TRBJ2-7|TRBV5-1
CASSETGQGAYEQYF
TGCGCCAGCAGCGAGACGGGCCAAGGGGCCTACGAGCAGTACTTC
>.|.|TRBJ1-2|TRBV20-1
CSASPPAAGYGYTF
TGCAGTGCTAGTCCTCCAGCCGCGGGGTATGGCTACACCTTC
>.|.|TRBJ2-3|TRBV12-5
CASGLGQGTDTQYF
TGTGCTAGTGGTTTGGGGCAGGGGACAGATACGCAGTATTTT
>.|.|TRBJ1-1|TRBV6-5
CASSYRGGTEAFF
TGTGCCAGCAGTTACAGGGGGGGGACTGAAGCTTTCTTT
>.|TRBD1|TRBJ1-1|TRBV5-6
CASSLAGGTGTEAFF
TGTGCCAGCAGCTTGGCCGGTGGGACAGGCACTGAAGCTTTCTTT
>few|TRBD1|TRBJ1-2|TRBV24-1
CAPHRTGTTYGYTF
TGTGCCCCCCATCGGACAGGGACTACGTATGGCTACACCTTC
>once|.|TRBJ2-7|TRBV28
CASTPPRPWANEQYF
TGTGCCAGCACCCCCCCGAGACCCTGGGCCAACGAGCAGTACTTC
>.|TRBD1|TRBJ2-3|TRBV11-2
CASSLYTRQGGPDTQYF
TGTGCCAGCAGCTTATATACCCGACAGGGCGGCCCAGATACGCAGTATTTT
>.|.|TRBJ1-5|TRBV18
CASSPDSSNQPQHF
TGTGCCAGCTCACCAGACAGTAGCAATCAGCCCCAGCATTTT
>.|.|TRBJ1-5|TRBV5-1
CGDSWGNQPQHF
TGCGGAGACTCATGGGGCAATCAGCCCCAGCATTTT
>.|TRBD1|TRBJ1-5|TRBV7-2
CASSREGARAQHF
TGTGCCAGCAGCCGTGAGGGGGCGCGGGCCCAGCATTTT
>.|.|TRBJ1-6|TRBV28
CASSPGLVYNSPLHF
TGTGCCAGCAGTCCAGGGCTGGTTTATAATTCACCCCTCCACTTT
>.|TRBD1|TRBJ2-5|TRBV19
CASSTLFTTGGDQETQYF
TGTGCCAGTAGTACACTCTTCACTACAGGGGGTGACCAAGAGACCCAGTACTTC
>.|TRBD1|TRBJ1-5|TRBV2
CASRSHRGRRNQPQHF
TGTGCCAGCAGATCACACAGGGGACGGCGCAATCAGCCCCAGCATTTT
>.|.|TRBJ1-6|TRBV15
CATGTGLSSYNSPLHF
TGTGCCACCGGCACAGGTCTGAGCTCCTATAATTCACCCCTCCACTTT
>once|.|TRBJ2-7|TRBV3-1/TRBV3-2
CASSPGDWTYEQYF
TGTGCCAGCAGCCCGGGGGACTGGACCTACGAGCAGTACTTC
>.|.|TRBJ1-5|TRBV3-1/TRBV3-2
CASSQLSNQPQHF
TGTGCCAGCAGCCAATTGAGTAATCAGCCCCAGCATTTT
>few|.|TRBJ1-2|TRBV19
CASSTFPSDRKDGYTF
TGTGCCAGTAGTACTTTCCCTTCCGACAGAAAGGATGGCTACACCTTC
>once|TRBD1|TRBJ1-6|TRBV2
CASSAQGQGYNSPLHF
TGTGCCAGCAGCGCTCAGGGACAGGGCTATAATTCACCCCTCCACTTT
>.|TRBD1|TRBJ1-3|TRBV28
CASSSHGTDSGNTIYF
TGTGCCAGCAGTTCCCATGGGACAGATTCCGGAAACACCATATATTTT
>.|TRBD1|TRBJ1-4|TRBV30
CAWSRTGGRGEKLFF
TGTGCCTGGAGTCGGACAGGGGGAAGGGGTGAAAAACTGTTTTTT
>.|.|TRBJ1-1|TRBV7-9
CASIFEQGTEAFF
TGTGCCAGCATTTTCGAACAGGGCACTGAAGCTTTCTTT
>.|TRBD1|TRBJ1-4|TRBV29-1
CSVQGGPNEKLFF
TGCAGCGTTCAAGGGGGCCCTAATGAAAAACTGTTTTTT